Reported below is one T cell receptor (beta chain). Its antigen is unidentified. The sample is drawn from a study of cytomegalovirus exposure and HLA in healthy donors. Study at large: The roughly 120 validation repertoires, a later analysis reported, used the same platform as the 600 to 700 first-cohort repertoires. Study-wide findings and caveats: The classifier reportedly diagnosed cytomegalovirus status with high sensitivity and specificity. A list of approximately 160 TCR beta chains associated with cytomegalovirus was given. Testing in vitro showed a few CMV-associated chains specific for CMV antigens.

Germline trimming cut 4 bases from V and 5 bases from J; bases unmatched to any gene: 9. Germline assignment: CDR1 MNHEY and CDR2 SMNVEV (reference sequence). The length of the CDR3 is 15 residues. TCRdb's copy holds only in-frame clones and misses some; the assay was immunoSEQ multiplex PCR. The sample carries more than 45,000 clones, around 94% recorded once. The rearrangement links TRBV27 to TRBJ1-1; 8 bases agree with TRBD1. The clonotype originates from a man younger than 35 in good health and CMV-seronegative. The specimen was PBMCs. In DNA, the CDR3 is TGTGCCAGCAGTTCGATCGACAGGGGTGGGACTGAAGCTTTCTTT. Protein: CASSSIDRGGTEAFF.